The present T cell receptor beta chain was sequenced within a study of response to subunit inactivated influenza vaccine. Whole-study results and caveats: The authors suggested that few new T cells are recruited per seasonal influenza vaccination.

One entry per CDR3 protein, called by TCRdb with MiXCR from the RT-PCR reads. Among hundreds of thousands of distinct CDR3 sequences listed, 14% were seen once. Comment on this clonotype: Its antigen is undetermined.

With 2 bases removed from V and 3 bases from J, the gap between germline ends came to 14 bases. This CDR3 region has 15 residues. Germline V gene data show CDR1 as MNHEY and CDR2 as SVGEGT. The sequences come from PBMCs from blood, collected 14 to 15 days before vaccination. The chain uses TRBV6-2 or TRBV6-3 and TRBJ2-7; D possibly uses TRBD1 or TRBD2 (5 bases each). The sequence came from a middle-aged man who received an inactivated influenza vaccine. The CDR3 DNA follows: TGTGCCAGCAGTTACGTTGGGGGAACGAACTACGAGCAGTACTTC. Translating it yields CASSYVGGTNYEQYF.